One T cell receptor beta chain is described in this entry. This table comes from immunoSEQ multiplex PCR, and its TCRdb copy is limited to in-frame clones, with some not included. The sample holds 800,000 to 1,200,000 clones; approximately 80% are singletons and the top ten take 0.52%. This entry comes from a study of shared clonotypes between healthy human individuals. The CDR3 is 15 amino acids. The germline gives CDR1 MDHEN, CDR2 SYDVKM. The V and J ends lost 3 bases and 3 bases respectively, with 15 bases between them. The sample taken for sequencing was memory CD4+ T cells from PBMCs. The sample's subset: CD45RA-negative fraction. This sequence joins TRBV28 and TRBJ2-7; the D is unclear. This TCR was recovered from a man aged 18 to 29 in good health. Some clones in this sample may be carry-over from other donors' samples. The CDR3, as DNA: TGTGCCAGCAGTTTTGGGCCAGTCGAATACTACGAGCAGTACTTC. Its translation: CASSFGPVEYYEQYF.